This entry is about one T cell receptor (beta chain). The genomic DNA of each subset was split evenly across several immunoSEQ plates. Only in-frame clones appear in the TCRdb table, and some are missing; sequencing was by immunoSEQ multiplex PCR. Of 1,400,000 or so clones listed, about 98.5% are singletons. These data come from a study of shared clonotypes between healthy human individuals. The clonotype comes from a man aged 30 to 39 in good health. Sequencing was performed on naive CD4+ T cells sorted from blood. Described subset: CD45RA+ positively selected.

For the CDR3, the DNA is TGTGCCAGCAGCCAACAAATAACCCTGGACAGGGGTTGGGCAGATACGCAGTATTTT. Its protein is CASSQQITLDRGWADTQYF. The chain combines TRBV7-9 with TRBJ2-3; TRBD1 matches 9 bases. Germline V gene data show CDR1 as SEHNR and CDR2 as FQNEAQ (reference sequence). The CDR3 consists of 19 residues. The junction had 19 bases not matched to a gene; V was cut back by 5 bases and J by 4 bases.